The 8 T cell receptor beta chains below all came from one sample that was sequenced in a study of blood T cell repertoires in COVID-19. Clones were read by immunoSEQ multiplex PCR, and TCRdb kept only the in-frame ones, dropping some. The profile shows more than 400,000 clones, 90% of them singletons. Sequencing was performed on PBMCs or T cells enriched from blood (not recorded which). The receptors stem from a man younger than 35 who had recovered from COVID-19.

This chain connects TRBV2 to TRBJ2-7; D unresolved. CDR1 and CDR2 from the germline V gene are SNHLY and FYNNEI. V was clipped by 4 bases and J by 4 bases, with 11 bases between them. The CDR3 extends over 13 amino acids. The CDR3 bases are TGTGCCAGCAGTGGCCCCGCGTCTTACGAGCAGTACTTC. Amino acid sequence: CASSGPASYEQYF.

In DNA, the CDR3 is TGTGCCAGTAGCCTGACATCTGCAACTAATGAAAAACTGTTTTTT. This translates into CASSLTSATNEKLFF. The chain carries TRBV19 and TRBJ1-4; no reliable D call. Trimming took off 6 bases at V and 0 bases at J, with 11 bases between the two ends. The V gene's germline CDR1 is LNHDA and CDR2 SQIVND (reference sequence). The CDR3 consists of 15 residues. Full variable domain (outside the CDR3, taken from reference TRBV19 and TRBJ1-4): DGGITQSPKYLFRKEGQNVTLSCEQNLNHDAMYWYRQDPGQGLRLIYYSQIVNDFQKGDIAEGYSVSREKKESFPLTVTSAQKNPTAFYLCASSLTSATNEKLFFGSGTQLSVL.

The chain uses TRBV27 and TRBJ1-2; a possible D gene is TRBD1 (5 bases). V was clipped by 3 bases and J by 1 base, with 15 bases between them. Germline V gene lookup returns CDR1 MNHEY and CDR2 SMNVEV (reference sequence). The CDR3 contains 16 residues. CDR3 bases: TGTGCCAGCAGTTTGCGACAGCAAAACTTTAACTATGGCTACACCTTC. This encodes CASSLRQQNFNYGYTF.

J is TRBJ1-5 and V is TRBV5-1; no clear D gene. The germline gives CDR1 SGHRS, CDR2 YFSETQ. Trimming pared 4 bases from V and 5 bases from J, leaving 10 bases between. The CDR3 covers 13 residues. The CDR3, as DNA: TGCGCCAGCAGCCCCCGGGGAGATCAGCCCCAGCATTTT. This sequence encodes CASSPRGDQPQHF.

CDR3 sequence: CAISEGGGGYIQYF. CDR3 bases: TGTGCCATCAGTGAAGGAGGGGGCGGTTACATTCAGTACTTC. The rearrangement links TRBV10-3 to TRBJ2-4, with a possible D match to TRBD1 (7 bases). Per germline, CDR1 ENHRY and CDR2 SYGVKD. V was cut by 3 bases and J by 8 bases, with 14 bases left in between. The CDR3 loop spans 14 amino acids.

The chain combines TRBV19 with TRBJ2-5; the D gene is possibly TRBD2 (5 bases). V was shortened by 6 bases and J by 4 bases, with 15 bases between the two germline ends. The CDR3 has 14 residues. Germline CDR1 reads LNHDA; CDR2 reads SQIVND (reference sequence). CDR3 DNA sequence: TGTGCCAGTAGGGACTCATCGCTTAGAGAGACCCAGTACTTC. This translates into CASRDSSLRETQYF. Full variable domain (remainder filled in from reference TRBV19 and TRBJ2-5): DGGITQSPKYLFRKEGQNVTLSCEQNLNHDAMYWYRQDPGQGLRLIYYSQIVNDFQKGDIAEGYSVSREKKESFPLTVTSAQKNPTAFYLCASRDSSLRETQYFGPGTRLLVL.

The chain combines TRBV14 with TRBJ2-7; D not resolved. The CDR3 length is 15 residues. CDR1 is SGHDN and CDR2 is FVKESK in the germline V gene. V was clipped by 0 bases and J by 0 bases, with 9 bases between them. CDR3 sequence (DNA): TGTGCCAGCAGCCAAGATAGTCCGAGCTCCTACGAGCAGTACTTC. It is translated as CASSQDSPSSYEQYF.

The rearrangement joins TRBV10-2 to TRBJ2-7; 9 nucleotides align to TRBD2. With 5 bases clipped from V and 6 bases from J, the junction kept 8 bases outside the gene matches. Germline CDR1 reads WSHSY; CDR2 reads SAAADI. The CDR3 contains 14 residues. CDR3 DNA sequence: TGCGCCAGCAGTATGGGACTAGCCGGATTCGAGCAGTACTTC. It encodes CASSMGLAGFEQYF.